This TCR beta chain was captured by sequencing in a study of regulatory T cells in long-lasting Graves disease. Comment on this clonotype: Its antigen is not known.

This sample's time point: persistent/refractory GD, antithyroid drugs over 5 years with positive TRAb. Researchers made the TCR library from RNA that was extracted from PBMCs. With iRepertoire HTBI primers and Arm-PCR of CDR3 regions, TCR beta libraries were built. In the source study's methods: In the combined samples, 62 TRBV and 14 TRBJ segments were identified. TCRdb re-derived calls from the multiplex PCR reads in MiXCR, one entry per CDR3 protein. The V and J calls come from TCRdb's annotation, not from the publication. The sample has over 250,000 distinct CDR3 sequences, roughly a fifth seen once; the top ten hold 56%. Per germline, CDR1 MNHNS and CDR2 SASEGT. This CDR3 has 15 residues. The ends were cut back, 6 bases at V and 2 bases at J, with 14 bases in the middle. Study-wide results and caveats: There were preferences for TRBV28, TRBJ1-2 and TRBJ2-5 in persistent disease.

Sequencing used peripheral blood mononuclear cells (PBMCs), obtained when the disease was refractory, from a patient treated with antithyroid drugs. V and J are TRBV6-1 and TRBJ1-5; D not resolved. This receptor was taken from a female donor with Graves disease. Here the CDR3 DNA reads TGTGCCAGCAGGGATTCTGGTGGGCGCAATCAGCCCCAGCATTTT. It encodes CASRDSGGRNQPQHF.